Below, 5 T cell receptor beta chains from the same sample are listed, as sequenced in a study of T-cell reconstitution after alpha-beta-depleted transplantation in children. Preparation of the TCRbeta library was carried out with unique molecular identifiers. In TCRdb, the PCR reads were re-called with MiXCR into one record per CDR3 protein. Of approximately 1,000,000 distinct CDR3 sequences in the sample, roughly 29% were seen once. The starting material was PBMCs, mostly from graft donor cells, obtained 360 days after TCRalphabeta/CD19-depleted stem cell transplant. The receptors originated from a boy less than two years old who had a stem cell transplant for SCID, so the T cells may come from the graft donor.

J is TRBJ2-3 and V is TRBV5-1; D ambiguous. Between the trimmed V and J ends, which lost 0 bases and 0 bases, there was a span of 20 bases. Germline CDR1 is SGHRS and CDR2 is YFSETQ. This CDR3 is 19 amino acids long. CDR3 region: CASSLVVGRSQLSTDTQYF. In DNA form, the CDR3 reads TGCGCCAGCAGCTTGGTAGTTGGCCGCAGCCAACTTAGCACAGATACGCAGTATTTT.

This chain links TRBV5-1 with TRBJ2-5, with TRBD1 identical over 8 bases. Germline V lookup: CDR1 SGHRS, CDR2 YFSETQ. The trim removed 3 bases at V and 1 base at J, leaving 5 bases unmatched. The CDR3 runs 15 residues. The CDR3 region is CASSYGTGAQETQYF. DNA of the CDR3: TGCGCCAGCAGCTACGGGACAGGAGCCCAAGAGACCCAGTACTTC.

This clonotype was counted only a few times. This chain links TRBV5-1 with TRBJ2-7; D might be TRBD1 (5 bases). V shed 5 bases and J shed 6 bases, with 15 bases lying between them. The CDR3 length is 13 residues. The germline CDR1 and CDR2 sequences are SGHRS and YFSETQ. The CDR3 DNA is TGCGCCAGCAGAAGGGTCCAGGGTGGCGAGCAGTACTTC. Translating gives CASRRVQGGEQYF.

This clonotype was picked up a small number of times. The gene calls are TRBV5-1 and TRBJ2-7, with TRBD1 matching 7 bases. Germline V CDR1 and CDR2: SGHRS, YFSETQ. The CDR3 loop spans 17 amino acids. After removal of 2 bases from V and 1 base from J, the junction contained 12 bases not matched to a gene. CDR3 sequence reads: CASSFQPPGQVSYEQYF. DNA for the CDR3: TGCGCCAGCAGCTTCCAGCCCCCCGGACAGGTGTCCTACGAGCAGTACTTC.

The gene calls are TRBV12-3 or TRBV12-4 and TRBJ1-2; 7 bases agree with TRBD1. V dropped 3 bases and J dropped 6; count of bases not matched to a gene: 4. This CDR3 has 13 amino acids. Here the CDR3 DNA reads TGTGCCAGCAGTTTCCCGACAGGGAATGGCTACACCTTC. It yields the protein CASSFPTGNGYTF.